These 9 T cell receptor beta chains were all obtained from the same sample, sequenced in a study of tumor-infiltrating lymphocytes in primary liver carcinoma. Co-extracting RNA and DNA was done with roughly 17-34 mg of unsorted bulk tissue as input. The input was 450 to 500 ng total RNA; TCR beta cDNA was made from it with a constant-region primer. Slightly modified ARM-PCR with three nested multiplex PCR rounds yielded TCR beta libraries. Use of TRBV1-TRBV30 forward primers with a C-beta reverse primer characterized the first two PCR rounds, which lasted 10 cycles each. TCRdb itself ran the multiplex PCR reads through MiXCR, one entry per CDR3 protein. The repertoire holds about 130,000 distinct CDR3 sequences, with under 65% as singletons. Sequenced: liver tumor tissue from sampling region 3. The subset was: tumor region T3, left-lateral pole. The receptors derive from a woman aged 55-70 years with primary liver carcinoma and hepatitis B virus infection.

Remarks on this clonotype: One base away lies a much larger clone, so this may be a sequencing read error. CDR3 residues: CASSFRGDWGNQLQHF. The DNA of the CDR3 is TGTGCCAGCAGTTTCCGAGGGGACTGGGGCAATCAGCTCCAGCATTTT. This chain joins TRBV28 and TRBJ1-5, with TRBD1 as a possible D gene (5 bases). The V gene's germline CDR1 is MDHEN and CDR2 SYDVKM. CDR3 length equals 16 residues.

With regard to this clonotype: A much more abundant neighbour one base away suggests this may be a read error. The V call is TRBV28, the J call TRBJ2-1; D not resolved. The germline V gene encodes CDR1 MDHEN and CDR2 SYDVKM. This CDR3 is built from 14 residues. Between the trimmed V and J ends, which lost 6 bases and 0 bases, there was a span of 9 bases. CDR3 loop: CASRHGSSYNEQFF. The CDR3 DNA reads as TGTGCCAGCAGGCATGGGTCCTCCTACAATGAGCAGTTCTTC. The entire variable domain, with the rest obtained from reference TRBV28 and TRBJ2-1, is as follows: DVKVTQSSRYLVKRTGEKVFLECVQDMDHENMFWYRQDPGLGLRLIYFSYDVKMKEKGDIPEGYSVSREKKERFSLILESASTNQTSMYLCASRHGSSYNEQFFGPGTRLTVL.

This clonotype was counted many times. The chain links TRBV12-3 or TRBV12-4 to TRBJ1-6; D unclear. This CDR3 contains 15 residues. Trimming took off 3 bases at V and 10 bases at J, with 16 bases between the two ends. The CDR3 is CASSFSGVVESPLHF. In DNA form, the CDR3 reads TGTGCCAGCAGTTTTTCCGGCGTAGTTGAGTCACCCCTCCACTTT.

To note about this clonotype: The junction departs from the called germline gene at one end, perhaps through a read error. This rearrangement joins TRBV28 to TRBJ1-2, with TRBD1 matching 10 bases. The length of the CDR3 is 15 residues. CDR1 and CDR2 (germline): MDHEN, SYDVKM. This CDR3 reads CANSPLRDRGYGYTF. The CDR3 DNA sequence: TGTGCCAACAGTCCTCTCCGGGACAGGGGCTATGGCTACACCTTC.

As concerns this clonotype: Compared with germline, one end of the junction differs, possibly owing to a read error. CDR3 residues: CASSSGRSRETQYF. Written as DNA, the CDR3 is TGTGCAAGCAGTTCTGGGCGGAGCCGAGAGACCCAGTACTTC. The J gene is TRBJ2-5, the V gene TRBV28; D is ambiguous. Germline V gives CDR1 MDHEN, CDR2 SYDVKM. This CDR3 is built from 14 residues.

Comments on this clonotype: A read error may account for a junction end that differs from germline. V usage is TRBV7-9 and J usage is TRBJ2-3; D not resolved. The CDR3 runs 15 residues. CDR1 and CDR2 from the germline V gene are SEHNR and FQNEAQ (reference sequence). The DNA for the CDR3 is TGTGCCAGCAGCATAGCTCGTCGGCCCACAGATACGCAGTATTTT. Translation: CASSIARRPTDTQYF.

There are many counts of this clonotype. The chain couples TRBV6-5 to TRBJ2-2, with D possibly matching TRBD1 (5 bases). Germline V gene data show CDR1 as MNHEY and CDR2 as SVGAGI. The CDR3 is 14 amino acids. The germline V and J ends were trimmed by 2 bases and 6 bases, with 10 bases remaining between them. The CDR3 coding sequence is TGTGCCAGCAGTTACGGACACAAAGCCGGGGAGCTGTTTTTT. Amino acid sequence: CASSYGHKAGELFF.

Comment on this clonotype: Relative to the germline gene, one junction end is altered; a read error may explain this. The gene calls are TRBV4-2 and TRBJ2-3, with TRBD2 matching 7 bases. From germline, CDR1 is LGHNA and CDR2 YNFKEQ. This CDR3 spans 16 amino acids. The CDR3: CASSQDMAGEADTHYF. The CDR3 DNA is TGCGCCAGCAGCCAAGATATGGCGGGAGAAGCAGATACGCACTATTTT.

This clonotype was observed once. A much larger clonotype is one base distant, so this may be a read error. V gene TRBV6-5 combines with J gene TRBJ1-6; 7 nucleotides agree with TRBD1. The CDR3 covers 15 residues. Germline CDR1 MNHEY, CDR2 SVGAGI. Here the CDR3 DNA reads TGTGCCAGCAGTTACTCACAGGGGTGGAATTCACCCCTCTACTTT. Residues: CASSYSQGWNSPLYF.